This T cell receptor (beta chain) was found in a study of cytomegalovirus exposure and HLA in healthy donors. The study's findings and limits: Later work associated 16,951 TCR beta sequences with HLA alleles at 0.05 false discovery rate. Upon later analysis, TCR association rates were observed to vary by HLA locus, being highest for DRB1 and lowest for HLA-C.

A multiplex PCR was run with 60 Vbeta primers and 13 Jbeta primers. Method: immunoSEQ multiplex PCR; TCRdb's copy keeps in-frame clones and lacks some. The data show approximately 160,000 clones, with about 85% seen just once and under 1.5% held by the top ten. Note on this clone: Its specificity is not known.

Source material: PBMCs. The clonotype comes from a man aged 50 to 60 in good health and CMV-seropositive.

In DNA, the CDR3 is TGTGCCAGCAGTTACTCGAGCAGCGGGAGTGTCTACGAGCAGTACTTC. Its translation: CASSYSSSGSVYEQYF. The chain joins TRBV6-5 to TRBJ2-7; 8 bases map to TRBD2. CDR1 and CDR2 (germline): MNHEY, SVGAGI. With V trimmed by 0 bases and J by 3 bases, 7 bases remained unmatched. The CDR3 sequence is 16 residues long.